The entry below describes one T cell receptor (beta chain). The data belong to a study of blood T cell repertoires in COVID-19. Study-level information: The United States, Italy and Spain provided the acute and convalescent COVID-19 samples.

Using immunoSEQ multiplex PCR, the repertoire was profiled, and TCRdb retains in-frame clones only, with some absent. The repertoire holds some 350,000 clones, with roughly 86% as singletons. The CDR3 covers 18 residues. The J segment lost 4 bases and the V segment lost 0 bases, leaving 10 bases of the junction unmatched. Germline V gives CDR1 LGHNA, CDR2 YSLEER. The sequencing sample was made of PBMCs or T cells enriched from blood (not recorded which). This chain uses TRBV4-3 with TRBJ2-7; 12 bases are shared with TRBD2. The origin of this receptor is a woman aged 25 to 45 who had recovered from COVID-19. The chain's CDR3 is CASSQESRLAGVGYEQYF. CDR3 bases: TGCGCCAGCAGCCAAGAAAGCCGACTAGCGGGGGTGGGGTACGAGCAGTACTTC.